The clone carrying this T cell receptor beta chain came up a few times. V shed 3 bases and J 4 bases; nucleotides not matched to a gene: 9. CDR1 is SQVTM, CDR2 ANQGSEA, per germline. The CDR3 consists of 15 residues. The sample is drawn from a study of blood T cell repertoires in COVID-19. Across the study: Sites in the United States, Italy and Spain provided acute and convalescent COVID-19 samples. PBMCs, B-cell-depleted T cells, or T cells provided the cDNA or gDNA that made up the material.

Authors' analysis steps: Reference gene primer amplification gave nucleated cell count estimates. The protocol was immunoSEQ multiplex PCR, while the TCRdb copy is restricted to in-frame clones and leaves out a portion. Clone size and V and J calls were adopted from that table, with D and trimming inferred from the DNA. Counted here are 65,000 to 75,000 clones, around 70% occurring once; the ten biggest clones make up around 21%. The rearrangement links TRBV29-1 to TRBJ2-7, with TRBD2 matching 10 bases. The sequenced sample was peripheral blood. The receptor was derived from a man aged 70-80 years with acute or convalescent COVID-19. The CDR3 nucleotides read TGCAGCGTTGATCCGTCGTCGACTAGCGGGTACGAGCAGTACTTC. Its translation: CSVDPSSTSGYEQYF.